The T cell receptor (beta chain) under discussion was sequenced for a study of regulatory T cells in long-lasting Graves disease. Investigators prepared the TCR beta libraries by applying iRepertoire HTBI primers and Arm-PCR of CDR3 regions. MiXCR, applied by TCRdb to the multiplex PCR reads, yields one record per CDR3 protein. The table lists about 450,000 distinct CDR3 sequences, over 15% of them singletons, with around a tenth in the top ten. Germline V gene lookup returns CDR1 WSHSY and CDR2 SAAADI. The CDR3 length is 16 residues. V trimming: 4 bases; J trimming: 5 bases; junction bases outside the gene matches: 6. Sample time point: newly diagnosed GD, antithyroid drugs for less than 3 months. RNA isolated from PBMCs was used to make the TCR library. Another study also made use of these data, one on T cells in Graves' hyperthyroidism and ophthalmopathy.

The source is a woman in her twenties or thirties with Graves disease. The chain combines TRBV10-2 with TRBJ2-3; 13 nucleotides line up with TRBD2. Sequenced here: peripheral blood mononuclear cells (PBMCs), sampled at new diagnosis, from a patient treated with antithyroid drugs. The CDR3 here is CASSGGTSGTLDTQYF. Here the CDR3 DNA reads TGCGCCAGCAGTGGAGGGACTAGCGGGACGTTAGATACGCAGTATTTT.